Shown below are 17 T cell receptor beta chains from a single sample sequenced in a study of blood T cell repertoires in COVID-19. Profiling relied on immunoSEQ multiplex PCR, and the TCRdb table lists in-frame clones only, not all of them. The profile shows some 150,000 clones, around 86% of them singletons. Sequencing was carried out using peripheral blood. The receptors derive from a human donor in a cohort sampled during active COVID-19.

V usage is TRBV7-3 and J usage is TRBJ2-2, with D perhaps matching TRBD2 (7 bases). This CDR3 spans 17 amino acids. Germline CDR1 and CDR2: SGHTA and FQGTGA. V lost 5 bases, J lost 0 bases, and 16 bases lay in between. The CDR3 DNA follows: TGTGCCAGCAGCCCAAGCAGGGAGGGGGCGAACACCGGGGAGCTGTTTTTT. As protein: CASSPSREGANTGELFF.

V gene TRBV6-1 combines with J gene TRBJ2-4; TRBD1 matches at 9 bases. The V segment lost 2 bases and the J segment 4 bases; nucleotides outside the gene matches: 6. The CDR3 loop spans 16 amino acids. Germline lookup yields CDR1 MNHNS and CDR2 SASEGT. The CDR3 sequence: CASSERGDRVKNIQYF. As DNA, the CDR3 is TGTGCCAGCAGTGAACGGGGGGACAGGGTAAAAAACATTCAGTACTTC.

The genes are TRBV19 and TRBJ2-5, with TRBD1 matching over 7 bases. Trimming at V came to 3 bases and at J to 5 bases, leaving 3 bases not matched to a gene. Germline assignment: CDR1 LNHDA and CDR2 SQIVND (reference sequence). The CDR3 has 13 amino acids. The CDR3 is CASSIRGSETQYF. CDR3 nucleotides: TGTGCCAGTAGTATCAGGGGGAGTGAGACCCAGTACTTC.

The chain couples TRBV25-1 to TRBJ1-1; 7 bases fit TRBD1. Per the germline V gene, CDR1 is MGHDK and CDR2 is SYGVNS. This CDR3 region has 13 residues. V gave up 5 bases and J gave up 3 bases; unmatched junction bases: 3. As DNA, the CDR3 is TGTGCCAGCAGTTCCACAGGGGACACTGAAGCTTTCTTT. It is translated as CASSSTGDTEAFF.

The chain carries TRBV21-1 and TRBJ2-1; the table's D call of TRBD2 was not tested on the DNA. TRBV21-1 is classified as a pseudogene. The CDR3 has 20 residues. The CDR3 is CASSKGWGTSGRLIHNEQFF. CDR3 nucleotide sequence: TGTGCCAGCAGCAAAGGATGGGGGACTAGCGGGAGGCTGATCCACAATGAGCAGTTCTTC.

The sample holds one count of this clone. The J gene is TRBJ1-1, the V gene TRBV18; D is undetermined. The V end lost 8 bases, the J end lost 4 bases, and 17 bases lay between the germline ends. The CDR3 has 14 residues. The germline V gene encodes CDR1 KGHSH and CDR2 LQKENI. CDR3 in amino acids: CASKGGRYGTEAFF. For the CDR3, the DNA is TGTGCCAGCAAAGGCGGGAGGTATGGCACTGAAGCTTTCTTT.

The chain uses TRBV7-2 and TRBJ2-7; D might be TRBD2 (6 bases). V shed 4 bases and J shed 3 bases, with 13 bases lying between them. The CDR3 sequence is 14 residues long. Germline V CDR1 and CDR2: SGHTA, FQGNSA. The CDR3 spells CASSSSRGSYEQYF. The DNA of the CDR3 is TGTGCCAGCAGCTCATCCCGGGGGAGCTACGAGCAGTACTTC.

V and J are TRBV19 and TRBJ1-3; TRBD1 matches 7 bases. The CDR3 is 16 residues long. With 5 bases clipped from V and 0 bases from J, the junction kept 7 bases outside the gene matches. In germline, CDR1 is LNHDA, CDR2 SQIVND (reference sequence). The CDR3 DNA reads TGTGCCAGTAGTGCGCAGGGGGTTACCTCTGGAAACACCATATATTTT. Translation gives CASSAQGVTSGNTIYF. Full variable domain (remainder filled in from reference TRBV19 and TRBJ1-3): DGGITQSPKYLFRKEGQNVTLSCEQNLNHDAMYWYRQDPGQGLRLIYYSQIVNDFQKGDIAEGYSVSREKKESFPLTVTSAQKNPTAFYLCASSAQGVTSGNTIYFGEGSWLTVV.

V gene TRBV15 combines with J gene TRBJ1-2; D possibly corresponds to TRBD1 (5 bases). The CDR3 runs 12 residues. The germline CDR1 and CDR2 sequences are LNHNV and YYDKDF (reference sequence). Trimming took off 5 bases at V and 7 bases at J, with 11 bases between the two ends. The CDR3 coding sequence is TGTGCCACCAGCGTCCAGGGAAGTGGCTACACCTTC. Encoded protein: CATSVQGSGYTF.

J is TRBJ2-2 and V is TRBV4-1; 14 positions match TRBD2. Germline V lookup: CDR1 MGHRA, CDR2 YSYEKL. The trim removed 3 bases at V and 5 bases at J, leaving 8 bases unmatched. The CDR3 covers 18 residues. The CDR3 DNA reads TGCGCCAGCAGCCACGGGACCGGGACTAGCGGGAGTACCGGGGAGCTGTTTTTT. Translating gives CASSHGTGTSGSTGELFF.

V gene TRBV4-2 combines with J gene TRBJ2-5; 12 nucleotides align to TRBD2. This CDR3 has 18 residues. The J segment lost 3 bases and the V segment lost 0 bases, leaving 8 bases of the junction unmatched. The germline gives CDR1 LGHNA, CDR2 YNFKEQ. The CDR3 spells CASSQEKGTSGQEETQYF. The CDR3, as DNA: TGTGCCAGCAGCCAAGAAAAGGGGACTAGCGGGCAAGAAGAGACCCAGTACTTC.

This clone was counted at least ten times. Here the CDR3 reads CASSLQLGNQPQHF. The CDR3 coding sequence is TGTGCCAGCAGTTTACAGCTAGGAAATCAGCCCCAGCATTTT. This chain connects TRBV28 to TRBJ1-5; D gene ambiguous. The V gene lost 2 bases and the J gene lost 4 bases, with 9 bases spanning the gap. This CDR3 is built from 14 residues. Per germline, CDR1 MDHEN and CDR2 SYDVKM.

Only one count was recorded for this clone. This chain uses TRBV7-9 with TRBJ2-5; tentative D call: TRBD2 (7 bases). There are 16 residues in the CDR3. Trimming left V 2 bases short and J 4 bases short, with 17 bases between. Germline lookup yields CDR1 SEHNR and CDR2 FQNEAQ (reference sequence). The CDR3 DNA follows: TGTGCCAGCAGCTTAATGGGGGCGGGAGAAGGAGAGACCCAGTACTTC. Its translation: CASSLMGAGEGETQYF.

The V gene is TRBV5-1, the J gene TRBJ2-2; 12 positions agree with TRBD2. Trimming took 2 bases from V and 8 from J; bases not matched to a gene: 7. Germline values: CDR1 SGHRS, CDR2 YFSETQ. This CDR3 comprises 16 residues. DNA of the CDR3: TGCGCCAGCAGCTTAAGTTTACTAGCGGGAGGAGGGGAGCTGTTTTTT. Its translation is CASSLSLLAGGGELFF.

The chain carries TRBV9 and TRBJ2-2; 8 nucleotides agree with TRBD1. J lost 4 bases, V lost 4 bases, and 3 bases had no gene match. Germline-derived CDR1 and CDR2 are SGDLS and YYNGEE. The CDR3 contains 14 residues. The CDR3 loop is CASSSGQGTGELFF. CDR3 nucleotides: TGTGCCAGCAGCTCAGGACAGGGCACCGGGGAGCTGTTTTTT.

The rearrangement uses TRBV24-1 and TRBJ2-2; the D gene is possibly TRBD2 (5 bases). Germline-derived CDR1 and CDR2 are KGHDR and SFDVKD. V was clipped by 7 bases and J by 3 bases, with 8 bases between them. The CDR3 has 13 residues. This CDR3 is CATSERYTGELFF. CDR3 nucleotides: TGTGCCACCAGCGAGCGGTACACCGGGGAGCTGTTTTTT.

The chain joins TRBV6-6 to TRBJ2-7; 9 nucleotides agree with TRBD1. Germline assignment: CDR1 MNHNY and CDR2 SVGAGI (reference sequence). CDR3 size: 14 residues. V lost 6 bases and J lost 3; bases outside the gene matches: 6. CDR3 nucleotides: TGTGCCAGCAGGACAGGGGGAGATGTCTACGAGCAGTACTTC. This gives the protein CASRTGGDVYEQYF.